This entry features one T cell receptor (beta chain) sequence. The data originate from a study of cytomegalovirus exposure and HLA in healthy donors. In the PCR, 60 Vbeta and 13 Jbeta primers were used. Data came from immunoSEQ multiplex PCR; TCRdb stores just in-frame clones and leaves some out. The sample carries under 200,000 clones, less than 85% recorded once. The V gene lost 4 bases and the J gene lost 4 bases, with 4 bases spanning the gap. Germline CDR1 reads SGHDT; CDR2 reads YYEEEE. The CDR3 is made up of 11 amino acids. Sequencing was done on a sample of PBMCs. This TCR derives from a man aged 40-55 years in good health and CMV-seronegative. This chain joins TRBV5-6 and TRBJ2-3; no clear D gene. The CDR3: CASSRADTQYF. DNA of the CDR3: TGTGCCAGCAGCCGTGCAGATACGCAGTATTTT.